This TCR beta chain was recovered during a study of blood T cell repertoires in COVID-19. As for the study in general: The United States, Italy and Spain were the sources of the acute and convalescent COVID-19 samples. PBMCs, B-cell-depleted T cells, or T cells were the source of the cDNA or gDNA that made up the material.

Germline trimming cut 3 bases from V and 7 bases from J; bases unmatched to any gene: 7. CDR3 size: 15 residues. Per the germline V gene, CDR1 is SGHVS and CDR2 is FQNEAQ. In the study's own analysis: Estimation of nucleated cell counts relied on the amplification of reference gene primers. Using immunoSEQ multiplex PCR, the repertoire was profiled, and TCRdb retains in-frame clones only, with some absent. The V and J calls and clone size come from that table; D and trimming were worked out from the DNA. The data show fewer than 350,000 clones, around four fifths seen once. This receptor was obtained from a woman aged 45-60 years with active or convalescent COVID-19. Sequences were obtained from peripheral blood. This chain links TRBV7-8 with TRBJ2-2; TRBD2 matches at 8 bases. The CDR3 sequence is CASSFQRGTGGELFF. The CDR3 nucleotides read TGTGCCAGCAGCTTCCAGCGGGGGACTGGCGGGGAGCTGTTTTTT.